These T cell receptor beta chains were read from a single sample in a study of blood T cell repertoires in COVID-19. Profiled with immunoSEQ multiplex PCR; TCRdb holds only in-frame clones, not every one. The table has around 470,000 clones, 90% seen once; the top ten hold under 0.7%. The sample comprised PBMCs or T cells enriched from blood (not recorded which). The receptors originated from a man aged 18 to 29 who had recovered from COVID-19. Both conserved end residues are part of each CDR3. A D gene is named only where the DNA matches it firmly. A row's size may be missing; if present it is once, few, many or a size class.

V	size	D	J	CDR3	DNA
TRBV19	NA	NA	TRBJ1-2	CASSISVIDGYTF	TGTGCCAGTAGTATTTCCGTAATTGATGGCTACACCTTC
TRBV4-1	NA	NA	TRBJ1-5	CASSQGAGEGQPQHF	TGCGCCAGCAGCCAAGGGGCAGGGGAAGGCCAGCCCCAGCATTTT
TRBV6-5	NA	TRBD1	TRBJ1-1	CASRTGAREAFF	TGTGCCAGCAGAACAGGGGCCCGTGAAGCTTTCTTT
TRBV14	NA	NA	TRBJ2-7	CASSQNLGPRHRAYEQYF	TGTGCCAGCAGCCAAAATTTAGGCCCCCGACACAGAGCCTACGAGCAGTACTTC
TRBV28	NA	NA	TRBJ2-4	CASSSPLGEAAPYKNIQYF	TGTGCCAGCAGTTCCCCCCTGGGGGAGGCCGCCCCCTACAAAAACATTCAGTACTTC
TRBV19	NA	NA	TRBJ1-1	CAARSKNTEAFF	TGTGCCGCCCGCTCTAAGAACACTGAAGCTTTCTTT
TRBV5-1	once	NA	TRBJ1-3	CASSLNQHSGNTIYF	TGCGCCAGCAGCTTGAATCAACATTCGGGAAACACCATATATTTT
TRBV27	NA	NA	TRBJ2-7	CASSPRVRDYEQYF	TGTGCCAGCAGTCCCCGAGTCAGGGACTACGAGCAGTACTTC
TRBV18	NA	NA	TRBJ2-3	CASSRGLGTDTQYF	TGTGCCAGCTCACGGGGGCTCGGCACAGATACGCAGTATTTT
TRBV6-5	NA	NA	TRBJ1-1	CASSYSQRGNTEAFF	TGTGCCAGCAGTTACTCGCAGCGGGGGAACACTGAAGCTTTCTTT
TRBV15	NA	NA	TRBJ2-5	CATSRDKGETQYF	TGTGCCACCAGCAGAGATAAGGGGGAGACCCAGTACTTC
TRBV6-2/TRBV6-3	NA	TRBD1	TRBJ2-7	CASSYQGTGSYEQYF	TGTGCCAGCAGTTATCAGGGGACAGGGTCCTACGAGCAGTACTTC
TRBV5-1	NA	TRBD1	TRBJ1-3	CASSPGQGLFSGNTIYF	TGCGCCAGCAGCCCGGGACAGGGTTTGTTCTCTGGAAACACCATATATTTT
TRBV7-2	NA	NA	TRBJ1-6	CASSLDGGNNSPLHF	TGTGCCAGCAGCTTAGATGGAGGGAATAATTCACCCCTCCACTTT
TRBV2	NA	NA	TRBJ1-3	CASSPRWSGNTIYF	TGTGCCAGCAGCCCCCGGTGGTCTGGAAACACCATATATTTT
TRBV5-4	NA	TRBD1	TRBJ2-7	CASSPDRATEQYF	TGTGCCAGCAGCCCCGACAGGGCGACCGAGCAGTACTTC
TRBV11-3	NA	NA	TRBJ1-2	CASRGRNYGYTF	TGTGCCAGCAGGGGCAGGAACTATGGCTACACCTTC
TRBV15	NA	TRBD2	TRBJ2-2	CATSPRGGRAKGGELFF	TGTGCCACCAGCCCTCGTGGAGGGAGGGCCAAGGGCGGGGAGCTGTTTTTT
TRBV3-1/TRBV3-2	NA	TRBD1	TRBJ2-1	CASSWTGRTWVNEQFF	TGTGCCAGCAGCTGGACAGGGCGGACTTGGGTCAATGAGCAGTTCTTC
TRBV18	NA	NA	TRBJ1-6	CASSPQQNNNSPLHF	TGTGCCAGCTCACCGCAACAGAACAATAATTCACCCCTCCACTTT
TRBV18	NA	TRBD1	TRBJ1-1	CASSPPPRTGGLAFF	TGTGCCAGCTCACCACCCCCCCGGACAGGGGGCCTTGCTTTCTTT
TRBV5-1	NA	NA	TRBJ1-2	CASSSGPPDYGYTF	TGCGCCAGCAGCAGTGGGCCGCCTGACTATGGCTACACCTTC
TRBV5-1	once	NA	TRBJ2-5	CASSAETGTQETQYF	TGCGCCAGCAGCGCGGAGACGGGAACTCAAGAGACCCAGTACTTC
TRBV18	NA	NA	TRBJ1-4	CASSPSGANEKLFF	TGTGCCAGCTCACCCAGCGGAGCTAATGAAAAACTGTTTTTT